This record covers a single TCR beta chain. Antigen unknown. Each CDR3 protein gets one entry after TCRdb re-called the 5' RACE reads with MiXCR. The repertoire consists of roughly 350,000 distinct CDR3 sequences, with 25% to 30% occurring once and the leading ten covering approximately 15%. Germline assignment: CDR1 MGHRA and CDR2 YSYEKL. The CDR3 is 15 residues long. Trimming removed 4 bases at V and 1 base at J, with 12 bases between. This entry belongs to a study of T-cell memory formation after mild COVID-19. Study-wide results and limits: Of the contracting clones, CD4+ ones lay mainly in CM and EM, and CD8+ ones in EMRA. Whether second-wave clones peaking at day 37 were SARS-CoV-2 specific went unconfirmed. The study detected some responding clones in pre-infection memory, suggesting cross-reactive memory joined. Whereas later expanders leaned CD4+, clones contracting day 15 to 85 showed a balanced CD4/CD8 makeup.

Specimen: PBMCs or a T cell subset sorted from them (not recorded which). The chain links TRBV4-1 to TRBJ2-3; either TRBD1 or TRBD2 may supply D (5 bases each). This TCR was sampled from an adult woman who had mild COVID-19 (a few samples of this study predate the infection). Cell type and time point are not known. For the CDR3, the DNA is TGCGCCAGCAGCCGCCGGGACGGAGGCACAGATACGCAGTATTTT. The encoded protein is CASSRRDGGTDTQYF.